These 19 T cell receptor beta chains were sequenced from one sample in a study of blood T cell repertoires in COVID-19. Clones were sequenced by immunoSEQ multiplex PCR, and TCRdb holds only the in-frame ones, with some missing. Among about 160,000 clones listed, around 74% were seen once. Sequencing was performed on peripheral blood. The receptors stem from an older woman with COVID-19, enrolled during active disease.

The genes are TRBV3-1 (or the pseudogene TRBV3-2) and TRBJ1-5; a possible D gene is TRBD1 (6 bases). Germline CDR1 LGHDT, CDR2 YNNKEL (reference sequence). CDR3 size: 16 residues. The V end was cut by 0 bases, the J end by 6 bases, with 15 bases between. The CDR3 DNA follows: TGTGCCAGCAGCCAAGATGAGCCACAGGGAAGTCAGCCCCAGCATTTT. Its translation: CASSQDEPQGSQPQHF.

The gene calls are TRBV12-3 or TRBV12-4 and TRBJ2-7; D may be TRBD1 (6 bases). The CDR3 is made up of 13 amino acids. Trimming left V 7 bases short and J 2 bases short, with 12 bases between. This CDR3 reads CASTHRVPYEQYF. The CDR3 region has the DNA TGTGCCAGCACCCACAGGGTTCCCTACGAGCAGTACTTC.

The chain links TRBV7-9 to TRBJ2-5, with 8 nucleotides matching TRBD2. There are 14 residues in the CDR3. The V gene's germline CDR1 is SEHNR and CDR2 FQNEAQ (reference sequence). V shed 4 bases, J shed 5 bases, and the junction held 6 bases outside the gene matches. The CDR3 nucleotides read TGTGCCAGCAGCTCCGGGGGACTAGAGGAGACCCAGTACTTC. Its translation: CASSSGGLEETQYF.

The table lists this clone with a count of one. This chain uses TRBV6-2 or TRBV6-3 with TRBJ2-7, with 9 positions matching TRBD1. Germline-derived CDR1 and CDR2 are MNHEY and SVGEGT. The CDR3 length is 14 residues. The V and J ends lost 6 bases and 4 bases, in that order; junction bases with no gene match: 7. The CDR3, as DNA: TGTGCCAGCAGCAACACCGGGACAGGGTACGAGCAGTACGTC. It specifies CASSNTGTGYEQYV.

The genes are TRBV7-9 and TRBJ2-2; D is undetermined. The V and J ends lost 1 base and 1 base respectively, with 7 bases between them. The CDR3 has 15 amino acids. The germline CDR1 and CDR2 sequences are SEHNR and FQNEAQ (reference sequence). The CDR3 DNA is TGTGCCAGCAGCTTAGTGGCGGTGAACACCGGGGAGCTGTTTTTT. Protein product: CASSLVAVNTGELFF.

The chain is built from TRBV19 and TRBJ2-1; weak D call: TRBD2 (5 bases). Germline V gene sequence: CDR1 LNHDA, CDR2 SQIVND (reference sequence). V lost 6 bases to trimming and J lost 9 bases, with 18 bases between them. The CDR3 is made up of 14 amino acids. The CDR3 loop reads CASSTKTRSGEQFF. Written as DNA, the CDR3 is TGTGCCAGTAGCACCAAAACCAGGAGCGGTGAGCAGTTCTTC.

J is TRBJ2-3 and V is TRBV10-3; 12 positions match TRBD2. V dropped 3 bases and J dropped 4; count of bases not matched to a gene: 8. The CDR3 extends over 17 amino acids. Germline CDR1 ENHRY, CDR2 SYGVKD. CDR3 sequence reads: CAISDRFLAGGSDTQYF. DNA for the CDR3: TGTGCCATCAGTGACCGATTCCTAGCGGGGGGGTCAGATACGCAGTATTTT.

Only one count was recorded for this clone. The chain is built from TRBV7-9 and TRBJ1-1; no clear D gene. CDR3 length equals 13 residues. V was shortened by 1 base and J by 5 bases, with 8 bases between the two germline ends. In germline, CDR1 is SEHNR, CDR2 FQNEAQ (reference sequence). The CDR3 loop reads CASSLGSVTEAFF. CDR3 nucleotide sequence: TGTGCCAGCAGCTTAGGCTCGGTTACTGAAGCTTTCTTT. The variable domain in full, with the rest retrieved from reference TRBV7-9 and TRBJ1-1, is DTGVSQNPRHKITKRGQNVTFRCDPISEHNRLYWYRQTLGQGPEFLTYFQNEAQLEKSRLLSDRFSAERPKGSFSTLEIQRTEQGDSAMYLCASSLGSVTEAFFGQGTRLTVV.

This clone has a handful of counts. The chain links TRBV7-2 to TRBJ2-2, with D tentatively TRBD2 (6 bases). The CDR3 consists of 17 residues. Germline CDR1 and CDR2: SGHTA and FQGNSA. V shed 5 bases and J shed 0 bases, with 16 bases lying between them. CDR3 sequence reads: CASSPTTGSANTGELFF. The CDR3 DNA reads TGTGCCAGCAGCCCCACTACCGGGAGTGCGAACACCGGGGAGCTGTTTTTT.

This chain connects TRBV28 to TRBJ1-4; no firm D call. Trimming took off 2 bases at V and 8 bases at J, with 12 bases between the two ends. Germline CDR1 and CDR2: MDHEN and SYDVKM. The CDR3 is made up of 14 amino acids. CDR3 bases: TGTGCCAGCAGTTTAGGAGGTCTAGGGGAAAAACTGTTTTTT. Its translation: CASSLGGLGEKLFF.

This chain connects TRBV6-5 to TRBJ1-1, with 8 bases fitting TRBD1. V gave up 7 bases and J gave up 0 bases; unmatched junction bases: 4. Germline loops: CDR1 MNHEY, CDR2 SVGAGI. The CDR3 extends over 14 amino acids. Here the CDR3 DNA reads TGTGCCAGCAATCCGGGACAGGTGAACACTGAAGCTTTCTTT. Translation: CASNPGQVNTEAFF.

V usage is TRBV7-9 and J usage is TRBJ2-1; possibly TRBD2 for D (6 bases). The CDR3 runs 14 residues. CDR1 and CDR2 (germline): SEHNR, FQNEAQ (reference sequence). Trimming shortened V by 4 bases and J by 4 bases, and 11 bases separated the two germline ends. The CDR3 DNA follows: TGTGCCAGCAGCTCAGGGACTGAATACAATGAGCAGTTCTTC. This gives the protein CASSSGTEYNEQFF.

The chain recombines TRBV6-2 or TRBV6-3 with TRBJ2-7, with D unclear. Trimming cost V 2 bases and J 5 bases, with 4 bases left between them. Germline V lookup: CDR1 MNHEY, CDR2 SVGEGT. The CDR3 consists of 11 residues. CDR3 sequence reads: CASSYRDEQYF. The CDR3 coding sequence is TGTGCCAGCAGTTACCGGGACGAGCAGTACTTC.

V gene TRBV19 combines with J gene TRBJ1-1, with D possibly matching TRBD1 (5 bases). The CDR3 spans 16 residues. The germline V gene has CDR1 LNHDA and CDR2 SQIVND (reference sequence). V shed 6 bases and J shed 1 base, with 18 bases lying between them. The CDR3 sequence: CASRMGGTVANTEAFF. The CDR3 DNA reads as TGTGCCAGTAGGATGGGGGGTACGGTTGCGAACACTGAAGCTTTCTTT.

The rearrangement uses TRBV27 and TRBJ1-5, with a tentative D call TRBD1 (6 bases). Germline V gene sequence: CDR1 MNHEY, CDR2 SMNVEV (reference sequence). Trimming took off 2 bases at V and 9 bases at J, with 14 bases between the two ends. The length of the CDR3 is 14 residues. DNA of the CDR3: TGTGCCAGCAGTTTAAACAGGGCTATTGGGCCCCAGCATTTT. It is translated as CASSLNRAIGPQHF.

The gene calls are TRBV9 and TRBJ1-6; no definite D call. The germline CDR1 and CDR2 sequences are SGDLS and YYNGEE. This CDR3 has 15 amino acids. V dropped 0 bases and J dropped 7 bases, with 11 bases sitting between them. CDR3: CASSVADGGNSPLHF. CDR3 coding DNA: TGTGCCAGCAGCGTAGCGGACGGCGGGAATTCACCCCTCCACTTT.

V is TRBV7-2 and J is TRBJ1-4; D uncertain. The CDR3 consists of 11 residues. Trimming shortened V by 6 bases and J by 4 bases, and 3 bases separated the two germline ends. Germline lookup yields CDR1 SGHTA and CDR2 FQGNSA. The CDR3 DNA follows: TGTGCCAGCAGTTATAATGAAAAACTGTTTTTT. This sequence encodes CASSYNEKLFF.

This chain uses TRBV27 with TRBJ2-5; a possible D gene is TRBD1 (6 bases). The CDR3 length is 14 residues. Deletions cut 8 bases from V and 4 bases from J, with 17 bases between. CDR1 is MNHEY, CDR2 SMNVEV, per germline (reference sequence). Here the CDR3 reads CASEKVTGRETQYF. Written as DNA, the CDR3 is TGTGCCAGCGAGAAAGTTACAGGGCGAGAGACCCAGTACTTC.

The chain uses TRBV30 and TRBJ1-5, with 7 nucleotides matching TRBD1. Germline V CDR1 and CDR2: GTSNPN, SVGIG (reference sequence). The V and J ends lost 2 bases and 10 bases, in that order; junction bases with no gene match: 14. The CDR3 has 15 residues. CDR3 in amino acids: CAWSLRDREISPQHF. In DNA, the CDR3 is TGTGCCTGGAGTCTCCGAGACAGGGAGATCAGCCCCCAGCATTTT.